This is a list of T cell receptor beta chains from one sample in a study of Graves' ophthalmopathy and Graves' hyperthyroidism. TCRdb redid the calling of the multiplex PCR reads with MiXCR, one entry per CDR3 protein. The top ten clones hold roughly 7% of a sample with roughly 410,000 distinct CDR3 sequences, 15% of them seen once. The sample taken for sequencing was peripheral blood. The receptors derive from a woman between 18 and 30 years old with stable Graves' hyperthyroidism. The CDR3 runs from the conserved cysteine through the conserved F or W. D genes are given only for firm matches. A row's size may be missing; if present it is once, few, many or a size class.

d_call,clone_size,v_call,j_call,cdr3_aa,cdr3_nt
TRBD1,many,TRBV24-1,TRBJ2-5,CATSDPQGLGETQYF,TGTGCCACCAGTGATCCACAGGGGCTGGGGGAGACCCAGTACTTC
TRBD1,few,TRBV7-2,TRBJ1-6,CASSLVPGGASPLHF,TGTGCCAGCAGCTTAGTACCAGGGGGCGCGTCACCCCTCCACTTT
.,.,TRBV6-5,TRBJ1-6,CTSSNPAVGSPLHF,TGTACCAGCAGTAACCCTGCTGTCGGCTCACCCCTCCACTTT
.,.,TRBV6-4,TRBJ1-3,CASSDDTDISGNTIYF,TGTGCCAGCAGTGATGATACTGACATCTCTGGAAACACTATATATTTT
.,many,TRBV20-1,TRBJ1-1,CSARPRPPTRMNTEAFF,TGCAGTGCTAGGCCAAGACCCCCGACCCGAATGAACACTGAAGCTTTCTTT
TRBD1,.,TRBV28,TRBJ1-6,CASSDRVSSPLHF,TGTGCCAGCAGTGACAGGGTTAGTTCACCCCTCCACTTT
TRBD2,few,TRBV6-1,TRBJ2-2,CTSSRGGNTGELFF,TGTACCAGCAGCCGGGGGGGGAACACCGGGGAGCTGTTTTTT
.,few,TRBV4-1,TRBJ2-7,CASSQVLARGTYEQYF,TGCGCCAGCAGCCAAGTTTTAGCCAGGGGAACCTACGAGCAGTACTTC
.,many,TRBV19,TRBJ1-2,CASSGIPDQRAYGYTF,TGTGCCAGTAGTGGGATCCCGGACCAGAGAGCCTATGGCTACACCTTC
.,many,TRBV12-3/TRBV12-4,TRBJ1-1,CASGDGREAFF,TGTGCCAGCGGTGACGGTCGTGAAGCTTTCTTT
TRBD2,many,TRBV19,TRBJ2-5,CARDSGTSGLETQYF,TGTGCCAGGGATAGCGGGACTAGCGGATTGGAGACCCAGTACTTC
.,many,TRBV11-2,TRBJ2-7,CASSLRGGSTYEQYF,TGTGCCAGCAGCCTAAGGGGAGGATCAACCTACGAGCAGTACTTC
.,many,TRBV9,TRBJ1-6,CASSPEVDSKGTPLHF,TGTGCCAGCAGCCCAGAAGTAGATAGTAAGGGCACACCCCTCCACTTT
.,.,TRBV12-3/TRBV12-4,TRBJ1-2,CASSPGAAGTNYGYTF,TGTGCCAGCAGCCCAGGGGCTGCGGGAACTAACTATGGCTACACCTTC
TRBD2,many,TRBV12-3/TRBV12-4,TRBJ2-5,CASSSPGLAAETQYF,TGTGCCAGCAGTTCGCCGGGACTAGCGGCAGAGACCCAGTACTTC
.,many,TRBV14,TRBJ1-1,CASSKRGSTEAFF,TGTGCCAGCAGCAAAAGGGGGAGCACTGAAGCTTTCTTT
TRBD1,many,TRBV20-1,TRBJ2-7,CSARSEAGTGEMRGLEQYF,TGCAGTGCTAGATCCGAGGCCGGGACAGGGGAAATGCGCGGACTCGAGCAGTACTTC
.,once,TRBV6-1,TRBJ1-1,CASSPWAAPNTEAFF,TGTGCCAGCAGTCCATGGGCGGCCCCGAACACTGAAGCTTTCTTT
.,.,TRBV7-3,TRBJ2-2,CASSLNTGAGELFF,TGTGCCAGCAGCTTAAATACGGGAGCCGGGGAGCTGTTTTTT
.,.,TRBV7-2,TRBJ1-2,CASSPRPNYGYTF,TGTGCCAGCAGCCCCCGGCCTAACTATGGCTACACCTTC
.,.,TRBV7-9,TRBJ2-4,CASSQGTDIQYF,TGTGCCAGCAGTCAGGGTACGGACATTCAGTACTTC
TRBD1,many,TRBV9,TRBJ1-6,CASSTWDRGAANSPLHF,TGTGCCAGCAGCACCTGGGACAGGGGCGCCGCAAATTCACCCCTCCACTTT